This is a list of T cell receptor beta chains from one sample in a study of cytotoxic CD8 clonotypes in ibrutinib-treated CLL. Method: immunoSEQ multiplex PCR; TCRdb's copy keeps in-frame clones and lacks some. The sample has about 130,000 clones, approximately 81% seen once; the top ten hold roughly 13%. The source was PBMCs, collected after 12 months of ibrutinib treatment. These receptors all come from a human donor with chronic lymphocytic leukemia. The CDR3 runs from the conserved cysteine through the conserved F or W.

v_call: TRBV7-9; j_call: TRBJ1-1; cdr3_aa: CASSYLNLRDRTNTEAFF
v_call: TRBV7-2; j_call: TRBJ1-6; cdr3_aa: CASSLATGGLYNSPLHF
v_call: TRBV29-1; j_call: TRBJ2-5; cdr3_aa: CSVPGDQETQYF
v_call: TRBV30; j_call: TRBJ2-1; cdr3_aa: CAWSQRLAGSYNEQFF
v_call: TRBV29-1; j_call: TRBJ2-7; cdr3_aa: CSVGTSGRAGEQYF
v_call: TRBV29-1; j_call: TRBJ2-7; cdr3_aa: CSVELGGQYYEQYF
v_call: TRBV29-1; j_call: TRBJ2-5; cdr3_aa: CSVDRTSGSGETQYF
v_call: TRBV7-2; j_call: TRBJ2-7; cdr3_aa: CASSLGAGQVYEQYF
v_call: TRBV28; j_call: TRBJ2-2; cdr3_aa: CASTLAGGTGELFF
v_call: TRBV15; j_call: TRBJ2-1; cdr3_aa: CATSGINRGREQFF
v_call: TRBV18; j_call: TRBJ2-7; cdr3_aa: CASSPDSGWHRYEQYF
v_call: TRBV11-2; j_call: TRBJ2-6; cdr3_aa: CASSSDNRVSGANVLTF
v_call: TRBV4-2; j_call: TRBJ2-7; cdr3_aa: CASGGDSYEQYF
v_call: TRBV11-2; j_call: TRBJ2-7; cdr3_aa: CASSLEARPHEQYF
v_call: TRBV4-3; j_call: TRBJ2-3; cdr3_aa: CASSQDAGGLGTDTQYF
v_call: TRBV7-9; j_call: TRBJ2-3; cdr3_aa: CASSLESFAGVGTDTQYF
v_call: TRBV28; j_call: TRBJ2-7; cdr3_aa: CASSSPAGTYEQYF
v_call: TRBV6-4; j_call: TRBJ1-2; cdr3_aa: CASSDSGGNYGYTF
v_call: TRBV7-9; j_call: TRBJ1-1; cdr3_aa: CASSWEGTEAFF
v_call: TRBV5-1; j_call: TRBJ2-3; cdr3_aa: CASSEGTSGRATQYF
v_call: TRBV9; j_call: TRBJ1-1; cdr3_aa: CASSAAMNTEAFF
v_call: TRBV12-5; j_call: TRBJ2-7; cdr3_aa: CASGLVRDSGYEQYF
v_call: TRBV28; j_call: TRBJ1-1; cdr3_aa: CASMAGRDKAFF
v_call: TRBV18; j_call: TRBJ2-7; cdr3_aa: CASSPTSAGLSYEQYF
v_call: TRBV7-2; j_call: TRBJ1-3; cdr3_aa: CASRSIDRVSGNTIYF
v_call: TRBV11-2; j_call: TRBJ2-7; cdr3_aa: CASSLGQASLYEQYF
v_call: TRBV27; j_call: TRBJ1-2; cdr3_aa: CASSSRTGFYGYTF
v_call: TRBV30; j_call: TRBJ1-2; cdr3_aa: CAWSDGASGYGYTF
v_call: TRBV29-1; j_call: TRBJ1-1; cdr3_aa: CSGRQRKNTEAFF
v_call: TRBV6-5; j_call: TRBJ1-2; cdr3_aa: CASRSTGYYGYTF
v_call: TRBV27; j_call: TRBJ1-1; cdr3_aa: CASRITGGGTEAFF